The 3 T cell receptor beta chains listed next were all sequenced from one sample in a study of T cells after yellow fever vaccination. Using its own MiXCR run on the 5' RACE reads, TCRdb lists one record per CDR3 protein. This table has more than 300,000 distinct CDR3 sequences, around 7% appearing once. The sample was PBMCs, taken about 49 days after the first yellow fever vaccination. Receptors originate from a man aged 18 to 29 who received the YFV17D yellow fever vaccine.

This sequence joins TRBV5-1 and TRBJ2-3; the D gene is possibly TRBD2 (5 bases). Germline V gene lookup returns CDR1 SGHRS and CDR2 YFSETQ. V lost 2 bases to trimming and J lost 2 bases, with 9 bases between them. The CDR3 totals 14 residues. DNA for the CDR3: TGCGCCAGCAGCTTTGGGCGGGTCACAGATACGCAGTATTTT. Translating gives CASSFGRVTDTQYF.

This clonotype was found many times. V gene TRBV7-3 combines with J gene TRBJ2-5; 8 nucleotides line up with TRBD2. The germline V gene has CDR1 SGHTA and CDR2 FQGTGA. J gave up 4 bases and V 1 base, and 5 bases lay outside the gene matches. The CDR3 totals 15 residues. CDR3 sequence: CASSLNGGAGETQYF. The CDR3, as DNA: TGTGCCAGCAGCTTAAACGGGGGGGCGGGAGAGACCCAGTACTTC.

This clonotype was picked up many times. This rearrangement joins TRBV20-1 to TRBJ1-3; perhaps TRBD1 as D (6 bases). Trimming stripped 3 bases from V and 8 bases from J, with 17 bases between. Germline CDR1 and CDR2: DFQATT and SNEGSKA (reference sequence). CDR3 length equals 14 residues. Here the CDR3 reads CSASSSGGADTIYF. The CDR3 nucleotides read TGCAGTGCTAGTTCGTCCGGGGGCGCGGACACCATATATTTT.